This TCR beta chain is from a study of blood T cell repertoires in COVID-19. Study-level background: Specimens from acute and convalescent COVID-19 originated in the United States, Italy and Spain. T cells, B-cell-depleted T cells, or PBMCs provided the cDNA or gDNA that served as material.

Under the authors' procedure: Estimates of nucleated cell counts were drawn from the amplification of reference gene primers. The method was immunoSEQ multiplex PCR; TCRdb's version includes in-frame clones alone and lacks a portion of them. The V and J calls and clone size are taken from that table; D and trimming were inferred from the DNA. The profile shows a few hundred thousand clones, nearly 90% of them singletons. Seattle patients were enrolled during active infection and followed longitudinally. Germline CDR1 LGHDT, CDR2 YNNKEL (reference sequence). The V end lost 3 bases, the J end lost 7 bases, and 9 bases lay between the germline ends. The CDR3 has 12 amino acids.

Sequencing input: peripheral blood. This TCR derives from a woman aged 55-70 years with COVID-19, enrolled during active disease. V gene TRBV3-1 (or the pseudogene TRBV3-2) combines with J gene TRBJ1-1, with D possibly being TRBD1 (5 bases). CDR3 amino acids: CASSQDTVEAFF. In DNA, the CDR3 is TGTGCCAGCAGCCAGGACACGGTTGAAGCTTTCTTT.